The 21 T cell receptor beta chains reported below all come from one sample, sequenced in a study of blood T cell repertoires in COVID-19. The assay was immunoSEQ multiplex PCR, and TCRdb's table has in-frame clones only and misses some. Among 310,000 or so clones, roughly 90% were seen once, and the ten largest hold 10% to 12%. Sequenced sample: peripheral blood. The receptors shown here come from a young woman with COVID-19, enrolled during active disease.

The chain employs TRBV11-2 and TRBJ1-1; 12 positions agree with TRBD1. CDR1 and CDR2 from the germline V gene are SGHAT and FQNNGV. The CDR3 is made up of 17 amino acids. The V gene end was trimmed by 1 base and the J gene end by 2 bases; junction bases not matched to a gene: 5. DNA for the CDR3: TGTGCCAGCAGCTTAGTGGGACAGGGGGCGGTAAACACTGAAGCTTTCTTT. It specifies CASSLVGQGAVNTEAFF.

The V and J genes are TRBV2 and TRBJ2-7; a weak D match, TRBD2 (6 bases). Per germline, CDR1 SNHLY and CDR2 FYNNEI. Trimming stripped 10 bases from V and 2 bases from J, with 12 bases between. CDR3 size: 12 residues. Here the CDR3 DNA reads TGTGCCACACGCGGGGATACCTACGAGCAGTACTTC. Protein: CATRGDTYEQYF.

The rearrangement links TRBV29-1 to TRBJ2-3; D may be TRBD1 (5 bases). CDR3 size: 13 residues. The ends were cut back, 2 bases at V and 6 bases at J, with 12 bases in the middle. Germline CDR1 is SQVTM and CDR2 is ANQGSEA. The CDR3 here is CSVERVQGDTQYF. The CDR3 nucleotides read TGCAGCGTTGAACGGGTTCAGGGTGATACGCAGTATTTT.

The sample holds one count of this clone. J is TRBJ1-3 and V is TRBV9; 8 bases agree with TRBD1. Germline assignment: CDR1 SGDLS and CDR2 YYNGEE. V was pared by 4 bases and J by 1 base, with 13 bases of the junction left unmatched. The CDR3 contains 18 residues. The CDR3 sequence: CASSSGTGMVGSGNTIYF. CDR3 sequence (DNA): TGTGCCAGCAGCTCCGGGACAGGAATGGTGGGGTCTGGAAACACCATATATTTT. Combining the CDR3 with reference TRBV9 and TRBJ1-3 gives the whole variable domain DSGVTQTPKHLITATGQRVTLRCSPRSGDLSVYWYQQSLDQGLQFLIQYYNGEERAKGNILERFSAQQFPDLHSELNLSSLELGDSALYFCASSSGTGMVGSGNTIYFGEGSWLTVV.

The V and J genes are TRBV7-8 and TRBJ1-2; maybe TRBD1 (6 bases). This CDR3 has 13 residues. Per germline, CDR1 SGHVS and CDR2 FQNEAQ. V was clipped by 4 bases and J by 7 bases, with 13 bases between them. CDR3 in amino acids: CASSYPGARGYTF. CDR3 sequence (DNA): TGTGCCAGCAGCTACCCAGGGGCACGTGGCTACACCTTC.

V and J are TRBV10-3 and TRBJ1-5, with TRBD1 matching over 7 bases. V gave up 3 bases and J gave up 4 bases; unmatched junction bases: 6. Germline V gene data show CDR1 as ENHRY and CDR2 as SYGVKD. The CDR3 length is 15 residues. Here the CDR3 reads CAISDRTGLNQPQHF. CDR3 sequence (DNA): TGTGCCATCAGTGATCGGACAGGCCTTAATCAGCCCCAGCATTTT.

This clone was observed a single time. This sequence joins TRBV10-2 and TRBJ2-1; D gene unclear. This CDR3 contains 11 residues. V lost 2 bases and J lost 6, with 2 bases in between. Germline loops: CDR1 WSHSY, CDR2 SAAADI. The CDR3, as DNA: TGCGCCAGCAGTGAGCGCAATGAGCAGTTCTTC. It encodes CASSERNEQFF.

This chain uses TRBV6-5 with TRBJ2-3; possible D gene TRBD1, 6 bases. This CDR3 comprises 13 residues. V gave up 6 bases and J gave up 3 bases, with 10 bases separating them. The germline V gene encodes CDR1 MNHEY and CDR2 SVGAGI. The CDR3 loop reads CASRGDRTDTQYF. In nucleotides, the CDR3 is TGTGCCAGCAGGGGCGACAGGACAGATACGCAGTATTTT.

CDR3 in amino acids: CASSLAPGLYYEQYF. Written as DNA, the CDR3 is TGTGCCAGCAGCTTGGCCCCGGGACTGTACTACGAGCAGTACTTC. The chain joins TRBV5-5 to TRBJ2-7; D is perhaps TRBD2 (6 bases). Germline V lookup: CDR1 SGHKS, CDR2 YYEKEE (reference sequence). CDR3 length: 15 residues. V was pared by 0 bases and J by 3 bases, with 13 bases between.

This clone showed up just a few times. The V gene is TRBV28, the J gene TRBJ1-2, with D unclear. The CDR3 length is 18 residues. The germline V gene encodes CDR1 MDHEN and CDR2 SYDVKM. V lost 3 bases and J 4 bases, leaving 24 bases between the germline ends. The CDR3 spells CASSFGLRLRDSLYGYTF. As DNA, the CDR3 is TGTGCCAGCAGTTTTGGTTTGCGACTAAGGGATTCACTCTATGGCTACACCTTC.

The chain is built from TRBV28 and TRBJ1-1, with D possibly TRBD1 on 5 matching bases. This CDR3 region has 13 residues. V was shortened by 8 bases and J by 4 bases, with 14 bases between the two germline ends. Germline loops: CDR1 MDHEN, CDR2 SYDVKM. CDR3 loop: CASRGRIGTEAFF. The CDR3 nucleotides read TGTGCCAGCCGGGGGAGGATTGGCACTGAAGCTTTCTTT. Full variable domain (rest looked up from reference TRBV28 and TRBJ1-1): DVKVTQSSRYLVKRTGEKVFLECVQDMDHENMFWYRQDPGLGLRLIYFSYDVKMKEKGDIPEGYSVSREKKERFSLILESASTNQTSMYLCASRGRIGTEAFFGQGTRLTVV.

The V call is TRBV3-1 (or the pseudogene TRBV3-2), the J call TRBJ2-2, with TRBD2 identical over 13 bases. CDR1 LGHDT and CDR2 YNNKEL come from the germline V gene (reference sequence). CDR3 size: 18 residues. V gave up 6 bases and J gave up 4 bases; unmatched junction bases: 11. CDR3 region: CASRTRTSGRGATGELFF. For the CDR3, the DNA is TGTGCCAGCAGGACTCGGACTAGCGGGAGAGGGGCCACCGGGGAGCTGTTTTTT.

CDR3 bases: TGTGCCAGCAGTTCAACTACAGGGCTCGCGTCCTACGAGCAGTACTTC. It is translated as CASSSTTGLASYEQYF. This rearrangement joins TRBV28 to TRBJ2-7; tentative D call: TRBD1 (6 bases). The CDR3 sequence is 16 residues long. Germline V gives CDR1 MDHEN, CDR2 SYDVKM. V lost 4 bases to trimming and J lost 1 base, with 17 bases between them. Supplemented by reference TRBV28 and TRBJ2-7, the full variable domain reads DVKVTQSSRYLVKRTGEKVFLECVQDMDHENMFWYRQDPGLGLRLIYFSYDVKMKEKGDIPEGYSVSREKKERFSLILESASTNQTSMYLCASSSTTGLASYEQYFGPGTRLTVT.

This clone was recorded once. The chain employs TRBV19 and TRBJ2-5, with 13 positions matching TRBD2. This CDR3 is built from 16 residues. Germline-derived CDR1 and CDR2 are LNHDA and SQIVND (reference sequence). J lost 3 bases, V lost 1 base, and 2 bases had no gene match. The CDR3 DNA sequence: TGTGCCAGTAGTATAGGACTAGCGGGAGGAAAAGAGACCCAGTACTTC. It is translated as CASSIGLAGGKETQYF.

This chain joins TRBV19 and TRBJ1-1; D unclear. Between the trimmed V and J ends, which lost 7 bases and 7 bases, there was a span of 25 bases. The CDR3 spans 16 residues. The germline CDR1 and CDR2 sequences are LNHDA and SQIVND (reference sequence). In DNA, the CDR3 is TGTGCCAGTACCCATAACCCCGGAGGGCCGAACGGTGAAGCTTTCTTT. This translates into CASTHNPGGPNGEAFF.

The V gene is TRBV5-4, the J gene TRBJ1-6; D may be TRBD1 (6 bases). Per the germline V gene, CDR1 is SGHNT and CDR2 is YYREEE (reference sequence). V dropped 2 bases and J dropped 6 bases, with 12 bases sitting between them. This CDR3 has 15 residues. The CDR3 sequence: CASSLLQGINSPLHF. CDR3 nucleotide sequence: TGTGCCAGCAGCTTATTACAGGGAATTAATTCACCCCTCCACTTT.

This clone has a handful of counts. In DNA form, the CDR3 reads TGTGCCAGCAGTCTTTCCCAGGGGAACACTGAAGCTTTCTTT. Translating gives CASSLSQGNTEAFF. The chain links TRBV28 to TRBJ1-1; weak D call: TRBD1 (5 bases). Germline assignment: CDR1 MDHEN and CDR2 SYDVKM. The CDR3 sequence is 14 residues long. V gave up 5 bases and J gave up 1 base, with 11 bases separating them.

The CDR3 coding sequence is TGTGCCAGCAGCTCTAGCGGGTCCATCTACAATGAGCAGTTCTTC. Protein: CASSSSGSIYNEQFF. J is TRBJ2-1 and V is TRBV11-2, with 8 bases that match TRBD2. Trimming cost V 4 bases and J 3 bases; bases outside gene matches: 5. CDR1 is SGHAT and CDR2 is FQNNGV in the germline V gene. There are 15 residues in the CDR3.

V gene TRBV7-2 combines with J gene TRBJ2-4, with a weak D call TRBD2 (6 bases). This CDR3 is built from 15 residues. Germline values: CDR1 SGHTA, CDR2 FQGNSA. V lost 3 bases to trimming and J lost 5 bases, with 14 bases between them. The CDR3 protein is CASSFTSGTENIQYF. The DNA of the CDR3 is TGTGCCAGCAGCTTCACCTCCGGGACTGAAAACATTCAGTACTTC.

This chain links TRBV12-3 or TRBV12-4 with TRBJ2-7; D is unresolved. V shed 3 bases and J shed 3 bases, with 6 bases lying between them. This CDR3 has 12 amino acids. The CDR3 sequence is CASSFFGYEQYF. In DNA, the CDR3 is TGTGCCAGCAGTTTCTTCGGCTACGAGCAGTACTTC.

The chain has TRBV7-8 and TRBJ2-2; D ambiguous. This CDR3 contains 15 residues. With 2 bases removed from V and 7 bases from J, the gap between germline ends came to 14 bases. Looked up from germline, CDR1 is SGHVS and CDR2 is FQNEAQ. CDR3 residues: CASSLYTANHGELFF. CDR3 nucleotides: TGTGCCAGCAGCTTATATACTGCTAATCACGGGGAGCTGTTTTTT. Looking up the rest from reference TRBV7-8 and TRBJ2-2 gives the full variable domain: GAGVSQSPRYKVAKRGQDVALRCDPISGHVSLFWYQQALGQGPEFLTYFQNEAQLDKSGLPSDRFFAERPEGSVSTLKIQRTQQEDSAVYLCASSLYTANHGELFFGEGSRLTVL.